This TCR beta chain was observed in a study of T cells in Graves' hyperthyroidism and ophthalmopathy. Study-wide results and limits: Blood shared most expanded thyroid clonotypes above 0.001.

This clonotype came up once. The target antigen is unknown. It may be a read error: a sequence one base away is much more abundant. Exclusion criteria comprised uncontrolled infection, other autoimmune disease, pregnancy or lactation. The PBMCs studied were ones that came from 8 to 10 ml fresh peripheral blood. The germline gives CDR1 SNHLY, CDR2 FYNNEI. The CDR3 sequence is 12 residues long. Amplified regions were TCR beta CDR3 sequences from RNA transcripts. The HTBI primer set drove a first-round RT-PCR of the TCR CDR3. TCRdb reprocessed the multiplex PCR reads via MiXCR and lists one record per CDR3 protein. The top ten hold roughly 14% of the sample, which has around 450,000 distinct CDR3 sequences, approximately 14% seen once.

V gene TRBV2 combines with J gene TRBJ2-1, with D possibly called TRBD1 or TRBD2 (6 bases each). The sample comprised blood. The source is a woman under 30 with Graves' hyperthyroidism. The CDR3 protein is CASSGGDNEKFF. DNA of the CDR3: TGTGCCAGCAGCGGGGGCGACAATGAGAAGTTCTTC.